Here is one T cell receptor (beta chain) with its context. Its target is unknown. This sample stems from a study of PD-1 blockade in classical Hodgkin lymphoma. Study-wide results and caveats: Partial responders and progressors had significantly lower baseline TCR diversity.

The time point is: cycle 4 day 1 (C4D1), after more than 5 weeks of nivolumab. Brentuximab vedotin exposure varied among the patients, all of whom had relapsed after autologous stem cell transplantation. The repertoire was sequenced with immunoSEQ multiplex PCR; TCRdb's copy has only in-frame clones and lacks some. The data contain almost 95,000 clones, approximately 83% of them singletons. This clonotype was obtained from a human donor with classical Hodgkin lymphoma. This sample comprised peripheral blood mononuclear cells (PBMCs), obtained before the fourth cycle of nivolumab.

In DNA, the CDR3 is TGTGCCACTCGACAGAGGGCCGGGGAGACCCAGTACTTC. Translation gives CATRQRAGETQYF. This chain connects TRBV19 to TRBJ2-5; D could derive from TRBD1 or TRBD2 (5 bases each). CDR3 length equals 13 residues. Germline V gives CDR1 LNHDA, CDR2 SQIVND (reference sequence). The germline V and J ends were trimmed by 10 bases and 5 bases, with 17 bases remaining between them.